One and the same sample provided the 7 T cell receptor beta chains below, sequenced in a study of vaccination and CD4 T cells after COVID-19. Scientists ran DNA taken from cultured CD4+ T cells through the Oncomine TCR Beta short-read assay for sequencing. TCRdb reanalysed the PCR reads using MiXCR and keeps one entry per CDR3 protein. The data show about 27,000 distinct CDR3 sequences, with around 64% seen just once and approximately 16% held by the top ten. The sample's treatment: 10-day PBMC culture with coronavirus spike peptide pools or control peptides (ViraFEST assay). These TCRs are of unknown antigen specificity. Sequenced here: CD4+ T cells from blood, cultured in vitro, sampled after SARS-CoV-2 vaccination. The receptors were sampled from a human donor who received a COVID-19 vaccine.

The chain is built from TRBV7-3 and TRBJ1-2; 8 bases line up with TRBD1. The CDR3 is made up of 14 amino acids. The V segment lost 2 bases and the J segment 4 bases; nucleotides outside the gene matches: 3. From germline, CDR1 is SGHTA and CDR2 FQGTGA. In nucleotides, the CDR3 is TGTGCCAGCAGCTTATACGGACAGGGCTATGGCTACACCTTC. Translating it yields CASSLYGQGYGYTF.

The genes are TRBV24-1 and TRBJ2-5; D possibly corresponds to TRBD2 (7 bases). Germline CDR1 is KGHDR and CDR2 is SFDVKD. The CDR3 runs 13 residues. Trimming left V 9 bases short and J 2 bases short, with 12 bases between. In DNA form, the CDR3 reads TGTGCCACCGCGGGGGCATTTCAAGAGACCCAGTACTTC. Protein product: CATAGAFQETQYF.

The chain joins TRBV6-1 to TRBJ1-1; 7 bases agree with TRBD1. Germline V lookup: CDR1 MNHNS, CDR2 SASEGT. J gave up 3 bases and V 6 bases, and 10 bases lay outside the gene matches. CDR3 length equals 15 residues. In DNA form, the CDR3 reads TGTGCCAGCAGCTCCGAGGGGGCTGAGGACACTGAAGCTTTCTTT. It encodes CASSSEGAEDTEAFF.

This clonotype came up a few times. The genes are TRBV7-2 and TRBJ1-2; unclear D gene. The CDR3 consists of 14 residues. Trimming shortened V by 6 bases and J by 2 bases, and 13 bases separated the two germline ends. Germline V lookup: CDR1 SGHTA, CDR2 FQGNSA. Written as DNA, the CDR3 is TGTGCCAGCAGTTTCCGGGTCGTAAACTATGGCTACACCTTC. Amino acid sequence: CASSFRVVNYGYTF.

The chain joins TRBV5-1 to TRBJ2-7; 11 nucleotides align to TRBD1. The germline V gene encodes CDR1 SGHRS and CDR2 YFSETQ. CDR3 length: 15 residues. Germline trimming cut 4 bases from V and 2 bases from J; bases unmatched to any gene: 5. The CDR3 loop reads CASSSRTGGPYEQYF. The CDR3 DNA is TGCGCCAGCAGCAGTCGGACAGGGGGCCCCTACGAGCAGTACTTC.

The chain employs TRBV7-9 and TRBJ2-4; 8 bases are shared with TRBD1. Germline CDR1 SEHNR, CDR2 FQNEAQ (reference sequence). V was clipped by 4 bases and J by 9 bases; unmatched bases: 14. The CDR3 spans 16 residues. As DNA, the CDR3 is TGTGCCAGCAGCTCGGACAGGGTTGGGGCAACCTCCATTCAGTACTTC. It translates to CASSSDRVGATSIQYF.

This sequence joins TRBV5-1 and TRBJ2-1; tentative D call: TRBD2 (6 bases). The CDR3 length is 14 residues. The germline V and J ends were trimmed by 4 bases and 4 bases, with 12 bases remaining between them. The germline gives CDR1 SGHRS, CDR2 YFSETQ. CDR3 in amino acids: CASSPGDQYNEQFF. CDR3 DNA: TGCGCCAGCAGCCCGGGGGACCAGTACAATGAGCAGTTCTTC.